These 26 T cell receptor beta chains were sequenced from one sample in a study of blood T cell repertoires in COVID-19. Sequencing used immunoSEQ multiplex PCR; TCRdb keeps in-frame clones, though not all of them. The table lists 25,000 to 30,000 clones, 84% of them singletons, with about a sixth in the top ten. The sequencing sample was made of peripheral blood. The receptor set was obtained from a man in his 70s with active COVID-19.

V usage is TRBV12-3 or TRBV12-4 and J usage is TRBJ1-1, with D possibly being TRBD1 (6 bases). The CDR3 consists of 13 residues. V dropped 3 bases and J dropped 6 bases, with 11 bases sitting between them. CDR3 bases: TGTGCCAGCAGTTTGAACAGGGCATCTGAAGCTTTCTTT. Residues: CASSLNRASEAFF.

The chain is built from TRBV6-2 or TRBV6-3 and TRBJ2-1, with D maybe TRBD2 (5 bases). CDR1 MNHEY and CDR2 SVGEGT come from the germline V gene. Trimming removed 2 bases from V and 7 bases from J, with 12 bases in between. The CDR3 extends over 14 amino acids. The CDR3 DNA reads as TGTGCCAGCAGTTACCCCGGGAACTCGAATGAGCAGTTCTTC. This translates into CASSYPGNSNEQFF.

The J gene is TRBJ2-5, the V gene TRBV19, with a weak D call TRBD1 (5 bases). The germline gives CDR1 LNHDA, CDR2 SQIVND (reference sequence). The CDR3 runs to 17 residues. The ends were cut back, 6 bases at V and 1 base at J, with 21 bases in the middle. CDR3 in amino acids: CASSPIDSRAIQETQYF. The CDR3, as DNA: TGTGCCAGTAGCCCGATAGACTCCAGGGCGATCCAAGAGACCCAGTACTTC.

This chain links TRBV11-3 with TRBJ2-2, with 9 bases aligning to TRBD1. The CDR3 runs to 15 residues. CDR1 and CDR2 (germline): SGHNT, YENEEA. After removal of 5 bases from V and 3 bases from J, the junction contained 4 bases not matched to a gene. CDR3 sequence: CASSPGQGYTGELFF. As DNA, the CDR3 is TGTGCCAGCAGCCCGGGACAGGGTTACACCGGGGAGCTGTTTTTT. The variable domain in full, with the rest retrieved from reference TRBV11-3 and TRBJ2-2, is EAGVVQSPRYKIIEKKQPVAFWCNPISGHNTLYWYLQNLGQGPELLIRYENEEAVDDSQLPKDRFSAERLKGVDSTLKIQPAELGDSAVYLCASSPGQGYTGELFFGEGSRLTVL.

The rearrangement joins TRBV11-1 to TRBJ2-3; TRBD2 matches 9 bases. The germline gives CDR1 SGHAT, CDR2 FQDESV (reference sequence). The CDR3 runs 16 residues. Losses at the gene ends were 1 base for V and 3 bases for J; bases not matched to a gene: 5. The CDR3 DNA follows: TGTGCCAGCAGCTTAGGGGCTAGCGGGGCGACAGATACGCAGTATTTT. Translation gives CASSLGASGATDTQYF.

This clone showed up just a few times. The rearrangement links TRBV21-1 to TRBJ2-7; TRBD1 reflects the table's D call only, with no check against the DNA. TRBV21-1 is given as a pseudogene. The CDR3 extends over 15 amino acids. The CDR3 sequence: CASSKSGTGRDEQYF. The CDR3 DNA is TGTGCCAGCAGCAAATCCGGGACAGGGCGGGACGAGCAGTACTTC.

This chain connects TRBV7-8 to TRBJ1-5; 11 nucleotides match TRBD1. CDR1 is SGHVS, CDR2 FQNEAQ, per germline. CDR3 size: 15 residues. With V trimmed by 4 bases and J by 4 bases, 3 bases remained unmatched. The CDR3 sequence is CASSSGTGGNQPQHF. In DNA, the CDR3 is TGTGCCAGCAGCTCAGGGACAGGGGGAAATCAGCCCCAGCATTTT.

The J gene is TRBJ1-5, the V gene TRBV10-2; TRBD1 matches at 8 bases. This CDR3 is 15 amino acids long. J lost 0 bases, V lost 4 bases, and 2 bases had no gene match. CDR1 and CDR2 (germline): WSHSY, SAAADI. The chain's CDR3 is CASSGTGNSNQPQHF. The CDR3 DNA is TGCGCCAGCAGTGGGACAGGGAATAGCAATCAGCCCCAGCATTTT.

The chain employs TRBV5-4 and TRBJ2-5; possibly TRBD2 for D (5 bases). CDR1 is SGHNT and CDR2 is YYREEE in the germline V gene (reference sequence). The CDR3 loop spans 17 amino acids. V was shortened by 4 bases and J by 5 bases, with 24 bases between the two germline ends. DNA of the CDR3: TGTGCCAGCAGCCTCCCTACGGGTGGAGGACTCGGTGAGACCCAGTACTTC. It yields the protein CASSLPTGGGLGETQYF.

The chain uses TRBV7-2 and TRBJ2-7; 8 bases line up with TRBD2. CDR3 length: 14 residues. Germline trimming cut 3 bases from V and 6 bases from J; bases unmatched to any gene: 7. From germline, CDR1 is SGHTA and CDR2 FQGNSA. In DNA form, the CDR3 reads TGTGCCAGCAGCTTCTCGTCGGGGGGGTTCGAGCAGTACTTC. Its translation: CASSFSSGGFEQYF.

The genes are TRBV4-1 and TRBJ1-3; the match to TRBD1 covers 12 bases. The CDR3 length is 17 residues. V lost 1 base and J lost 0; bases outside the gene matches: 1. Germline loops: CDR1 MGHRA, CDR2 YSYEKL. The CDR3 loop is CASSQGGQGASGNTIYF. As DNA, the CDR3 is TGCGCCAGCAGCCAAGGGGGACAGGGGGCCTCTGGAAACACCATATATTTT.

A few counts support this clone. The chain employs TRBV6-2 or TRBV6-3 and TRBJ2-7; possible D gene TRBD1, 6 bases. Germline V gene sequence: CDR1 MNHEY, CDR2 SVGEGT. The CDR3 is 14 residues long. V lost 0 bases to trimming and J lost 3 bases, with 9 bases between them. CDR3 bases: TGTGCCAGCAGTTACTCCGGGACACACTACGAGCAGTACTTC. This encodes CASSYSGTHYEQYF.

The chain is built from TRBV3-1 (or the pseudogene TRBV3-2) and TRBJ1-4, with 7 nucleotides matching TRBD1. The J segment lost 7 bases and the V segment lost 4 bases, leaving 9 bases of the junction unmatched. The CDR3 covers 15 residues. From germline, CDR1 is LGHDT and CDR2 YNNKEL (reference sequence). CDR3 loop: CASSLRQGGFEKLFF. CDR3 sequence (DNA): TGTGCCAGCAGCCTCAGACAGGGCGGGTTTGAAAAACTGTTTTTT.

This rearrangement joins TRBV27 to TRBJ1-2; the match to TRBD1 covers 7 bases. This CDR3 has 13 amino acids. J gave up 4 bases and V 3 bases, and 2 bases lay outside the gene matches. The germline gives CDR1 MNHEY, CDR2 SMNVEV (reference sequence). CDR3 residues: CASSFRGSYGYTF. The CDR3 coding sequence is TGTGCCAGCAGTTTCAGGGGGTCCTATGGCTACACCTTC.

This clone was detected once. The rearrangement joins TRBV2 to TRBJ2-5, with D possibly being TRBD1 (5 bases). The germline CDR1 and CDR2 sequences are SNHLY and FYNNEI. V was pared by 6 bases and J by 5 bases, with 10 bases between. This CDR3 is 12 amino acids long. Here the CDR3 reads CASRSDSETQYF. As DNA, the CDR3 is TGTGCCAGCAGGAGTGACAGTGAGACCCAGTACTTC. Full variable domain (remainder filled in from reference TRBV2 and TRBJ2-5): EPEVTQTPSHQVTQMGQEVILRCVPISNHLYFYWYRQILGQKVEFLVSFYNNEISEKSEIFDDQFSVERPDGSNFTLKIRSTKLEDSAMYFCASRSDSETQYFGPGTRLLVL.

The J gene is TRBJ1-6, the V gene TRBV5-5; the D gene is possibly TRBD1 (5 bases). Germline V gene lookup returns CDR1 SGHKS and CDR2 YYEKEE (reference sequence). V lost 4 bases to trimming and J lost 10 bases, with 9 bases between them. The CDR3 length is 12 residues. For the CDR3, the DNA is TGTGCCAGCAGCCGACCAGGGTCACCCCTCCACTTT. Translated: CASSRPGSPLHF. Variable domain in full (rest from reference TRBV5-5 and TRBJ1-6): DAGVTQSPTHLIKTRGQQVTLRCSPISGHKSVSWYQQVLGQGPQFIFQYYEKEERGRGNFPDRFSARQFPNYSSELNVNALLLGDSALYLCASSRPGSPLHFGNGTRLTVT.

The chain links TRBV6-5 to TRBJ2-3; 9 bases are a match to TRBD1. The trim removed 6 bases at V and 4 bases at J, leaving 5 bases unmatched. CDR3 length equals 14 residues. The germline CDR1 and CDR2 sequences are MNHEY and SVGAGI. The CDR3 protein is CASSRGQGPDTQYF. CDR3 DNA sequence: TGTGCCAGCAGCCGAGGACAGGGGCCAGATACGCAGTATTTT.

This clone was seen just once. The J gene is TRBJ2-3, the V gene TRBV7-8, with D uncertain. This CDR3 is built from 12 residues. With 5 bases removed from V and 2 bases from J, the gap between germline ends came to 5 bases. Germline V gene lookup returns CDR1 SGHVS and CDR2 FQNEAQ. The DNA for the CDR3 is TGTGCCAGCAGCCCTTACACAGATACGCAGTATTTT. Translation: CASSPYTDTQYF.

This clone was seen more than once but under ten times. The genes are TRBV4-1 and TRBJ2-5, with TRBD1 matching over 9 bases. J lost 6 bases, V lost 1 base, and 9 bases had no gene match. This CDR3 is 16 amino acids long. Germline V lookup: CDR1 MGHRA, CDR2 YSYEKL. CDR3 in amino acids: CASSQVETGGRQTQYF. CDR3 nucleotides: TGCGCCAGCAGCCAAGTAGAGACAGGGGGAAGGCAGACCCAGTACTTC.

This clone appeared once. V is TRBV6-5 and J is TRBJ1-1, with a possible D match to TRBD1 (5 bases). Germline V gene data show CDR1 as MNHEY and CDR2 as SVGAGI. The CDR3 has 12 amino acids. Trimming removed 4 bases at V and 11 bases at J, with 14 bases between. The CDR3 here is CASSSMGGEAFF. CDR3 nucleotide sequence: TGTGCCAGCAGTTCGATGGGGGGGGAGGCTTTCTTT.

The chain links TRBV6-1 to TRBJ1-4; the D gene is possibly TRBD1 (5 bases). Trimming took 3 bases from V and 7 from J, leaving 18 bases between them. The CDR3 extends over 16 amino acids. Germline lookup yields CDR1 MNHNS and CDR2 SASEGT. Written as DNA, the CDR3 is TGTGCCAGCAGTGAGGCCGGGGGTATAGGGAGTGAAAAACTGTTTTTT. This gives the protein CASSEAGGIGSEKLFF.

The CDR3 loop reads CASSQERTGGGYSYGYTF. The CDR3 nucleotides are TGCGCCAGCAGCCAAGAACGGACAGGGGGAGGCTATTCCTATGGCTACACCTTC. The V gene is TRBV4-1, the J gene TRBJ1-2; 10 bases map to TRBD1. The CDR3 consists of 18 residues. Germline CDR1 MGHRA, CDR2 YSYEKL. V lost 0 bases to trimming and J lost 4 bases; unmatched junction nucleotides: 11.

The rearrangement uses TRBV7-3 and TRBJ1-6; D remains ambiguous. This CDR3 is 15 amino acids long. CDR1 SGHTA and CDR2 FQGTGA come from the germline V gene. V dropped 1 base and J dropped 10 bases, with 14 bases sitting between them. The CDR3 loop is CASSLRAGSGSPLHF. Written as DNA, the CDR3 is TGTGCCAGCAGCTTAAGGGCAGGTTCTGGGTCACCCCTCCACTTT.

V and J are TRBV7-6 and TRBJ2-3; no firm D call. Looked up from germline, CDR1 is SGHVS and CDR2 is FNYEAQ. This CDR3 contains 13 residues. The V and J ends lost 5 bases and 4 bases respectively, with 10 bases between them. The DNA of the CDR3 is TGTGCCAGCAGCCTAAGCTCCCCAGATACGCAGTATTTT. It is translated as CASSLSSPDTQYF.

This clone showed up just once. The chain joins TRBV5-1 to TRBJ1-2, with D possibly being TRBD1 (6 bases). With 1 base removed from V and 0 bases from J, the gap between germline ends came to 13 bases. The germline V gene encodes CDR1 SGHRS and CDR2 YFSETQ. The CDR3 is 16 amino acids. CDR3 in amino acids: CASSLSSGVANYGYTF. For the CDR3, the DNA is TGCGCCAGCAGCTTGAGCTCAGGGGTAGCTAACTATGGCTACACCTTC.

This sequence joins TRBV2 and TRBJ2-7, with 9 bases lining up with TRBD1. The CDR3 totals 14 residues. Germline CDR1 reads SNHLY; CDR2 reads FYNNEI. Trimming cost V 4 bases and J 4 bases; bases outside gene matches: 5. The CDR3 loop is CASSGTGESYEQYF. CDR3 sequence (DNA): TGTGCCAGCAGTGGGACAGGGGAGTCGTACGAGCAGTACTTC.